The 25 T cell receptor beta chains given below trace back to one sample, sequenced in a study of cytomegalovirus exposure and HLA in healthy donors. Primers for the PCR totalled 60 Vbeta and 13 Jbeta. Clones were read by immunoSEQ multiplex PCR, and TCRdb kept only the in-frame ones, dropping some. Among 150,000 to 200,000 clones listed, about three quarters were seen once. Sample: PBMCs. These TCRs come from a woman aged 40-49 years in good health and CMV-seronegative.

The chain combines TRBV6-1 with TRBJ2-5; D not certain. V lost 7 bases, J lost 5 bases, and 8 bases lay in between. Germline V lookup: CDR1 MNHNS, CDR2 SASEGT. The CDR3 is made up of 11 amino acids. The CDR3 coding sequence is TGTGCCAGCACCGCCAGGGAGACCCAGTACTTC. This sequence encodes CASTARETQYF.

The chain employs TRBV7-2 and TRBJ2-3; 13 nucleotides match TRBD2. Germline V CDR1 and CDR2: SGHTA, FQGNSA. The CDR3 has 16 amino acids. V shed 5 bases and J 3 bases; nucleotides not matched to a gene: 5. CDR3 sequence (DNA): TGTGCCAGCAGCCCTTCGACTAGCGGGAGGACAGATACGCAGTATTTT. Protein product: CASSPSTSGRTDTQYF. The full variable domain, with the rest looked up from reference TRBV7-2 and TRBJ2-3, is GAGVSQSPSNKVTEKGKDVELRCDPISGHTALYWYRQSLGQGLEFLIYFQGNSAPDKSGLPSDRFSAERTGGSVSTLTIQRTQQEDSAVYLCASSPSTSGRTDTQYFGPGTRLTVL.

This clone was counted only a few times. This sequence joins TRBV30 and TRBJ1-2; D unresolved. The CDR3 contains 15 residues. V lost 3 bases to trimming and J lost 0 bases, with 14 bases between them. Germline CDR1 is GTSNPN and CDR2 is SVGIG (reference sequence). CDR3 sequence: CAWRSSPAPNYGYTF. As DNA, the CDR3 is TGTGCCTGGAGATCTTCTCCCGCGCCTAACTATGGCTACACCTTC. Variable domain in full (rest from reference TRBV30 and TRBJ1-2): SQTIHQWPATLVQPVGSPLSLECTVEGTSNPNLYWYRQAAGRGLQLLFYSVGIGQISSEVPQNLSASRPQDRQFILSSKKLLLSDSGFYLCAWRSSPAPNYGYTFGSGTRLTVV.

J is TRBJ1-2 and V is TRBV4-2; 10 bases map to TRBD1. Germline values: CDR1 LGHNA, CDR2 YNFKEQ. The CDR3 spans 18 residues. Trimming at V came to 1 base and at J to 7 bases, leaving 15 bases not matched to a gene. CDR3 DNA sequence: TGTGCCAGCAGCCAAGTCAATTCGGTGGGACAGGGGCTCGGTGGCTACACCTTC. It is translated as CASSQVNSVGQGLGGYTF.

The chain recombines TRBV18 with TRBJ1-5, with TRBD1 matching 12 bases. The CDR3 is made up of 15 amino acids. Germline V lookup: CDR1 KGHSH, CDR2 LQKENI. J gave up 6 bases and V 5 bases, and 5 bases lay outside the gene matches. The CDR3 DNA sequence: TGTGCCAGCTCATCGGGGACAGGGGGCGGTCAGCCCCAGCATTTT. Its translation: CASSSGTGGGQPQHF.

The chain combines TRBV6-1 with TRBJ1-2, with 7 bases that match TRBD1. The CDR3 has 17 residues. V trimming: 4 bases; J trimming: 8 bases; junction bases outside the gene matches: 19. Germline CDR1 reads MNHNS; CDR2 reads SASEGT. The CDR3 loop reads CASSAQDRRIDKEGYTF. Written as DNA, the CDR3 is TGTGCCAGCAGTGCACAGGACAGGCGGATCGATAAGGAGGGCTACACCTTC.

The chain has TRBV13 and TRBJ2-3; 10 bases agree with TRBD2. The CDR3 runs 16 residues. Germline CDR1 and CDR2: PRHDT and FYEKMQ (reference sequence). V was pared by 5 bases and J by 0 bases, with 5 bases of the junction left unmatched. Here the CDR3 reads CASSPLAGASTDTQYF. The CDR3 coding sequence is TGTGCCAGCAGCCCTCTAGCGGGAGCGAGCACAGATACGCAGTATTTT.

The V call is TRBV11-3, the J call TRBJ2-2; 12 bases are a match to TRBD2. The CDR3 consists of 16 residues. V shed 5 bases, J shed 5 bases, and the junction held 6 bases outside the gene matches. The germline CDR1 and CDR2 sequences are SGHNT and YENEEA. For the CDR3, the DNA is TGTGCCAGCAGCGTGCTAGCGGGAGGGGGGACCGGGGAGCTGTTTTTT. Its translation: CASSVLAGGGTGELFF. The full variable domain, its missing parts supplied by reference TRBV11-3 and TRBJ2-2, is EAGVVQSPRYKIIEKKQPVAFWCNPISGHNTLYWYLQNLGQGPELLIRYENEEAVDDSQLPKDRFSAERLKGVDSTLKIQPAELGDSAVYLCASSVLAGGGTGELFFGEGSRLTVL.

This clone was detected only a few times. This chain uses TRBV19 with TRBJ1-2, with 8 bases matching TRBD1. V shed 5 bases, J shed 4 bases, and the junction held 9 bases outside the gene matches. The germline V gene has CDR1 LNHDA and CDR2 SQIVND (reference sequence). The CDR3 is 15 residues long. CDR3 in amino acids: CASSADRGRGYGYTF. CDR3 DNA: TGTGCCAGTAGTGCCGACAGGGGTAGGGGCTATGGCTACACCTTC.

For the CDR3, the DNA is TGTGCCAGCAGTGAAAATGGGGACAGGGGATATAGCAATCAGCCCCAGCATTTT. It specifies CASSENGDRGYSNQPQHF. The chain joins TRBV28 to TRBJ1-5; 10 bases line up with TRBD1. J was trimmed by 0 bases and V by 5 bases; bases with no gene match: 10. From germline, CDR1 is MDHEN and CDR2 SYDVKM. This CDR3 contains 18 residues.

The V gene is TRBV9, the J gene TRBJ2-3, with D possibly being TRBD1 (5 bases). This CDR3 is built from 15 residues. Germline CDR1 reads SGDLS; CDR2 reads YYNGEE. With 3 bases removed from V and 1 base from J, the gap between germline ends came to 12 bases. CDR3 sequence (DNA): TGTGCCAGCAGCGCACAGGTTTCGGGCACAGATACGCAGTATTTT. Translated, it gives CASSAQVSGTDTQYF. The whole variable domain, filled in from reference TRBV9 and TRBJ2-3, reads DSGVTQTPKHLITATGQRVTLRCSPRSGDLSVYWYQQSLDQGLQFLIQYYNGEERAKGNILERFSAQQFPDLHSELNLSSLELGDSALYFCASSAQVSGTDTQYFGPGTRLTVL.

This clone was seen a handful of times. The chain is built from TRBV30 and TRBJ1-5; D remains unclear. This CDR3 has 15 residues. V dropped 0 bases and J dropped 1 base, with 10 bases sitting between them. CDR1 GTSNPN and CDR2 SVGIG come from the germline V gene (reference sequence). CDR3 protein: CAWSVSGASNQPQHF. CDR3 DNA sequence: TGTGCCTGGAGTGTATCGGGAGCCAGCAATCAGCCCCAGCATTTT.

In its sample, this clone was seen once. The chain joins TRBV5-1 to TRBJ1-4, with D maybe TRBD1 (6 bases). V lost 0 bases and J 0 bases, leaving 12 bases between the germline ends. CDR3 length equals 17 residues. The germline CDR1 and CDR2 sequences are SGHRS and YFSETQ. The CDR3 nucleotides are TGCGCCAGCAGCTTGGGCCGGGGGGCAGCAACTAATGAAAAACTGTTTTTT. This gives the protein CASSLGRGAATNEKLFF.

This rearrangement joins TRBV19 to TRBJ1-2, with 7 bases matching TRBD1. Germline assignment: CDR1 LNHDA and CDR2 SQIVND (reference sequence). The V and J ends lost 4 bases and 2 bases, in that order; junction bases with no gene match: 7. The CDR3 contains 15 residues. The CDR3 DNA reads as TGTGCCAGTAGTACTGGGACAGTTGGGAACTATGGCTACACCTTC. Translated, it gives CASSTGTVGNYGYTF. Based on the CDR3 plus reference TRBV19 and TRBJ1-2, the full variable domain is DGGITQSPKYLFRKEGQNVTLSCEQNLNHDAMYWYRQDPGQGLRLIYYSQIVNDFQKGDIAEGYSVSREKKESFPLTVTSAQKNPTAFYLCASSTGTVGNYGYTFGSGTRLTVV.

The gene calls are TRBV7-2 and TRBJ1-2; D not certain. This CDR3 has 12 amino acids. Trimming stripped 4 bases from V and 4 bases from J, with 7 bases between. Germline CDR1 reads SGHTA; CDR2 reads FQGNSA. The CDR3: CASSYQSYGYTF. The CDR3 nucleotides are TGTGCCAGCAGCTACCAGTCCTATGGCTACACCTTC.

This chain links TRBV28 with TRBJ1-2; the D is unclear. The germline gives CDR1 MDHEN, CDR2 SYDVKM. V shed 6 bases and J shed 1 base, with 6 bases lying between them. The CDR3 sequence is 12 residues long. This CDR3 reads CASSTGNYGYTF. CDR3 coding DNA: TGTGCCAGCAGCACCGGTAACTATGGCTACACCTTC.

This clone appeared a few times. The J gene is TRBJ2-7, the V gene TRBV21-1; the D segment call TRBD2 is taken from the table without a DNA check. TRBV21-1 is annotated as a pseudogene. This CDR3 spans 18 amino acids. The CDR3 loop is CASSKMSERRAIPYEQYV. CDR3 coding DNA: TGTGCCAGCAGCAAAATGAGTGAGCGCCGAGCGATTCCCTACGAGCAGTACGTC.

This chain connects TRBV28 to TRBJ1-2; 7 bases are shared with TRBD1. CDR3 length: 13 residues. Per the germline V gene, CDR1 is MDHEN and CDR2 is SYDVKM. After removal of 3 bases from V and 6 bases from J, the junction contained 4 bases not matched to a gene. CDR3: CASSFPQGNGYTF. The CDR3 nucleotides read TGTGCCAGCAGTTTCCCACAGGGGAATGGCTACACCTTC.

This rearrangement joins TRBV7-6 to TRBJ1-4; the match to TRBD1 covers 7 bases. The CDR3 length is 15 residues. In germline, CDR1 is SGHVS, CDR2 FNYEAQ. The V gene end was trimmed by 5 bases and the J gene end by 8 bases; junction bases not matched to a gene: 11. The CDR3 DNA reads TGTGCCAGCAGCGCCTCATTCCAGGGGGGCGAAAAACTGTTTTTT. Its protein product is CASSASFQGGEKLFF.

This clone was picked up one time. The J gene is TRBJ1-1, the V gene TRBV30, with 7 bases lining up with TRBD1. Germline-derived CDR1 and CDR2 are GTSNPN and SVGIG (reference sequence). There are 15 residues in the CDR3. Losses at the gene ends were 3 bases for V and 5 bases for J; bases not matched to a gene: 12. CDR3 sequence (DNA): TGTGCCTGGAGGACGTCCAGGGGGGCTAGTACTGAAGCTTTCTTT. Translation gives CAWRTSRGASTEAFF.

The count of this clone is one. This sequence joins TRBV5-4 and TRBJ2-7, with TRBD1 identical over 12 bases. Trimming took 4 bases from V and 6 from J; bases not matched to a gene: 8. There are 15 residues in the CDR3. The germline V gene encodes CDR1 SGHNT and CDR2 YYREEE (reference sequence). The CDR3 DNA is TGTGCCAGCAGCCCCCGGGACAGGGGGCCTGGCGAGCAGTACTTC. Encoded protein: CASSPRDRGPGEQYF.

The chain has TRBV29-1 and TRBJ1-2; 8 bases align to TRBD1. CDR1 SQVTM and CDR2 ANQGSEA come from the germline V gene. The CDR3 totals 14 residues. The V and J ends lost 3 bases and 5 bases, in that order; junction bases with no gene match: 8. CDR3 in DNA: TGCAGCGTTGAGGAAGGGACAGGCTCATATGGCTACACCTTC. This encodes CSVEEGTGSYGYTF.

This clone was seen only a few times. This rearrangement joins TRBV11-3 to TRBJ2-7, with 8 positions matching TRBD1. Germline CDR1 is SGHNT and CDR2 is YENEEA. Trimming removed 5 bases from V and 0 bases from J; junction bases left unmatched: 6. This CDR3 spans 15 amino acids. The CDR3 region has the DNA TGTGCCAGCAGCCGACGGGACAGGAACTCCTACGAGCAGTACTTC. It is translated as CASSRRDRNSYEQYF.

The CDR3 DNA is TGTGCCAGCAGCGCTCAACAGGGGAGTGGCGAGACCCAGTACTTC. Protein sequence: CASSAQQGSGETQYF. The J gene is TRBJ2-5, the V gene TRBV7-2; TRBD1 agrees at 7 bases. In germline, CDR1 is SGHTA, CDR2 FQGNSA. Unmatched junction bases numbered 11, after V lost 5 bases and J lost 5 bases. CDR3 size: 15 residues. Combining the CDR3 with reference TRBV7-2 and TRBJ2-5 gives the whole variable domain GAGVSQSPSNKVTEKGKDVELRCDPISGHTALYWYRQSLGQGLEFLIYFQGNSAPDKSGLPSDRFSAERTGGSVSTLTIQRTQQEDSAVYLCASSAQQGSGETQYFGPGTRLLVL.

The chain is built from TRBV7-7 and TRBJ2-5; a weak D match, TRBD1 (6 bases). V gave up 8 bases and J gave up 4 bases, with 11 bases separating them. CDR3 length: 12 amino acids. The germline V gene has CDR1 SSHAT and CDR2 FNYEAQ (reference sequence). The CDR3 DNA sequence: TGTGCCAGCGGGCTCAGGGGAGAGACCCAGTACTTC. This gives the protein CASGLRGETQYF.